This is a list of T cell receptor beta chains from one sample in a study of T cells in Graves' hyperthyroidism and ophthalmopathy. One entry per CDR3 protein, called by TCRdb with MiXCR from the multiplex PCR reads. This sample has roughly 500,000 distinct CDR3 sequences, with about 16% found just once. Material: blood. These receptors came from a woman in her twenties or thirties with Graves' ophthalmopathy. Both conserved end residues are part of each CDR3. D genes are given only for firm matches. Clone sizes are given selectively: once, few, many, or a class where the clone is expanded.

V	J	size	D	CDR3	DNA
TRBV27	TRBJ2-7	many	TRBD1	CASSLVFQGDYEQYF	TGTGCCAGCAGTTTAGTGTTCCAGGGGGACTACGAGCAGTACTTC
TRBV27	TRBJ2-3	many	TRBD2	CASSPTSGKYTDTQYF	TGTGCCAGCAGTCCGACTAGCGGGAAATACACAGATACGCAGTATTTT
TRBV4-3	TRBJ1-2	NA	NA	CASSQEMNWAHGYTF	TGCGCCAGCAGCCAAGAAATGAATTGGGCCCATGGCTACACCTTC
TRBV4-3	TRBJ1-5	NA	TRBD1	CASSQDADRGGNQPQHF	TGCGCCAGCAGCCAAGATGCGGACAGGGGAGGCAATCAGCCCCAGCATTTT
TRBV7-8	TRBJ2-7	many	TRBD2	CASSLGRLAGSYEQYF	TGTGCCAGCAGCTTAGGGCGACTAGCGGGAAGCTACGAGCAGTACTTC
TRBV2	TRBJ2-1	many	NA	CASSDNRVSSYNEQFF	TGTGCCAGCAGTGATAACAGGGTGAGCTCCTACAATGAGCAGTTCTTC
TRBV20-1	TRBJ1-5	few	TRBD1	CSAEETGGYNQPQHF	TGCAGTGCTGAGGAGACAGGGGGCTACAATCAGCCCCAGCATTTT
TRBV19	TRBJ2-5	NA	NA	CASGNGIQETQYF	TGTGCCAGTGGTAACGGGATTCAAGAGACCCAGTACTTC
TRBV12-3/TRBV12-4	TRBJ2-7	many	NA	CASSLGFQERSYEQYF	TGTGCCAGCAGTTTGGGTTTCCAGGAACGGTCCTACGAGCAGTACTTC
TRBV6-1	TRBJ2-7	NA	TRBD2	CASRPSGTSGRGSYEQYF	TGTGCCAGCAGACCGTCCGGGACTAGCGGGAGAGGTAGCTACGAGCAGTACTTC
TRBV11-1	TRBJ1-5	few	NA	CTSSSGRDQPQHF	TGTACCAGCAGCTCGGGCAGGGATCAGCCCCAGCATTTT
TRBV28	TRBJ1-5	many	TRBD1	CASSWTGEYGMLQPQHF	TGTGCCAGCAGTTGGACAGGGGAATATGGTATGCTTCAGCCCCAGCATTTT
TRBV3-1	TRBJ2-5	few	TRBD1	CASSMGGTGPETQYF	TGTGCCAGCAGCATGGGGGGGACAGGGCCCGAGACCCAGTACTTC
TRBV6-1	TRBJ2-1	many	NA	CASKVSSYNEQFF	TGTGCCAGCAAGGTGAGCTCCTACAATGAGCAGTTCTTC
TRBV27	TRBJ2-7	many	NA	CASSYIGRKDEQYF	TGTGCCAGCAGTTACATCGGCAGGAAGGACGAGCAGTACTTC
TRBV19	TRBJ2-2	NA	TRBD2	CASKEVAGPNTGELFF	TGTGCCAGTAAGGAGGTAGCGGGCCCTAACACCGGGGAGCTGTTTTTT
TRBV4-2	TRBJ2-7	few	TRBD2	CASSQDNAGILAGGVYEQYF	TGTGCCAGCAGCCAAGATAACGCGGGAATATTAGCGGGAGGAGTCTACGAGCAGTACTTC
TRBV2	TRBJ1-1	few	TRBD1	CASSRYPGQGPGGTEAFF	TGTGCCAGCAGTCGTTATCCGGGACAGGGGCCGGGGGGGACTGAAGCTTTCTTT
TRBV6-1	TRBJ1-4	many	NA	CASSEWGLEKLFF	TGTGCCAGCAGTGAATGGGGATTGGAAAAACTGTTTTTT
TRBV7-8	TRBJ2-1	many	NA	CASSLYGGWQFF	TGTGCCAGCAGCTTATACGGCGGCTGGCAGTTCTTC
TRBV5-5	TRBJ2-7	NA	NA	CASRQPGTTHEQYF	TGTGCCAGCAGGCAACCCGGGACAACCCACGAGCAGTACTTC
TRBV5-1	TRBJ2-1	many	TRBD2	CASTTSGRFEQFF	TGCGCCAGCACGACTAGCGGGAGGTTTGAGCAGTTCTTC
TRBV30	TRBJ2-1	many	NA	CAWSLPRGSGRDNEQFF	TGTGCCTGGAGTCTCCCTCGGGGTAGCGGAAGAGACAATGAGCAGTTCTTC
TRBV6-1	TRBJ2-3	NA	NA	CASTDPTSTDTQYF	TGTGCCAGCACCGACCCGACTAGCACAGATACGCAGTATTTT
TRBV12-3/TRBV12-4	TRBJ2-3	many	NA	CASREVDTQYF	TGTGCCAGCAGGGAAGTAGATACGCAGTATTTT
TRBV5-1	TRBJ2-1	NA	TRBD2	CASSPTLAGGLQQFF	TGCGCCAGCAGCCCAACACTAGCGGGAGGGCTGCAGCAGTTCTTC
TRBV7-9	TRBJ1-6	NA	NA	CASRAENSPLHF	TGTGCCAGCAGGGCGGAAAATTCACCCCTCCACTTT
TRBV2	TRBJ2-1	many	NA	CASSESGLPYNEQFF	TGTGCCAGCAGTGAAAGCGGATTACCCTACAATGAGCAGTTCTTC
TRBV30	TRBJ2-1	many	TRBD1	CAWTYRGSISYNEQFF	TGTGCCTGGACCTACAGGGGGTCTATCTCCTACAATGAGCAGTTCTTC
TRBV28	TRBJ2-2	NA	TRBD2	CASSADRRLAAMNTGELFF	TGTGCCAGCAGCGCCGACAGAAGACTAGCGGCCATGAACACCGGGGAGCTGTTTTTT
TRBV29-1	TRBJ1-4	few	NA	CSVEGTATDEKLFF	TGCAGCGTTGAAGGGACAGCGACCGATGAAAAACTGTTTTTT
TRBV7-8	TRBJ2-3	many	TRBD2	CASSLLTSDTDTQYF	TGTGCCAGCAGCTTACTAACTAGCGACACAGATACGCAGTATTTT
TRBV2	TRBJ2-5	many	NA	CASSDGGRETQYF	TGTGCCAGCAGTGATGGGGGAAGGGAGACCCAGTACTTC
TRBV6-6	TRBJ2-7	many	NA	CASSYSSYARSYEQYF	TGTGCCAGCAGTTACTCCTCATACGCCAGATCCTACGAGCAGTACTTC
TRBV19	TRBJ2-3	NA	TRBD2	CASSHTPLAGFLGADTQYF	TGTGCCAGTAGCCATACTCCGCTAGCGGGCTTCCTCGGTGCAGATACGCAGTATTTT
TRBV4-1	TRBJ2-1	few	NA	CASSQEGGGANYNEQFF	TGCGCCAGCAGCCAAGAAGGAGGCGGGGCAAATTACAATGAGCAGTTCTTC
TRBV28	TRBJ2-5	many	NA	CASSLSQGQETQYF	TGTGCCAGCAGTTTATCGCAGGGCCAAGAGACCCAGTACTTC
TRBV29-1	TRBJ2-1	many	TRBD1	CSVNGQGKYNEQFF	TGCAGCGTTAACGGACAGGGAAAATACAATGAGCAGTTCTTC
TRBV9	TRBJ2-5	NA	TRBD2	CASSVDTGGGKETQYF	TGTGCCAGCAGCGTAGATACGGGAGGCGGTAAGGAGACCCAGTACTTC